These T cell receptor beta chains were read from a single sample in a study of blood T cell repertoires in COVID-19. Data came from immunoSEQ multiplex PCR; TCRdb stores just in-frame clones and leaves some out. The data contain over 150,000 clones, approximately 90% of them singletons. The sequenced material came from peripheral blood. Source of these receptors: a man in his fifties with acute or convalescent COVID-19. Both conserved end residues are part of each CDR3. Fields, in order: clone size, V gene, D gene, J gene, CDR3 protein, CDR3 DNA. A D gene is named only where the DNA matches it firmly. Size values are once, few and many counts, or a class for expanded clones, and some rows have none.

clone size: .
V gene: TRBV24-1
D gene: TRBD1
J gene: TRBJ2-3
CDR3 protein: CATKGQTTDTQYF
CDR3 DNA: TGTGCCACCAAGGGACAGACAACAGATACGCAGTATTTT

clone size: .
V gene: TRBV6-5
D gene: .
J gene: TRBJ1-4
CDR3 protein: CASSTKTTNEKLFF
CDR3 DNA: TGTGCCAGCAGTACTAAAACCACTAATGAAAAACTGTTTTTT

clone size: .
V gene: TRBV7-9
D gene: .
J gene: TRBJ1-6
CDR3 protein: CASSPPESPLHF
CDR3 DNA: TGTGCCAGCAGCCCCCCCGAGTCACCCCTCCACTTT

clone size: .
V gene: TRBV12-3/TRBV12-4
D gene: TRBD1
J gene: TRBJ2-1
CDR3 protein: CASSWGQGQFF
CDR3 DNA: TGTGCCAGCAGTTGGGGACAGGGGCAGTTCTTC

clone size: .
V gene: TRBV5-1
D gene: .
J gene: TRBJ2-3
CDR3 protein: CASSLATLTSTDTQYF
CDR3 DNA: TGCGCCAGCAGCTTGGCAACCTTAACTAGCACAGATACGCAGTATTTT

clone size: .
V gene: TRBV28
D gene: TRBD2
J gene: TRBJ2-5
CDR3 protein: CASSFGAGVIETQYF
CDR3 DNA: TGTGCCAGCAGTTTCGGAGCGGGAGTTATAGAGACCCAGTACTTC

clone size: .
V gene: TRBV29-1
D gene: .
J gene: TRBJ1-4
CDR3 protein: CSVGQINEKLFF
CDR3 DNA: TGCAGCGTTGGACAGATAAATGAAAAACTGTTTTTT

clone size: .
V gene: TRBV7-9
D gene: .
J gene: TRBJ2-7
CDR3 protein: CASSAWELGSYEQYF
CDR3 DNA: TGTGCCAGCAGCGCTTGGGAGTTAGGGTCCTACGAGCAGTACTTC

clone size: .
V gene: TRBV7-9
D gene: .
J gene: TRBJ1-1
CDR3 protein: CASSFAPDGENTEAFF
CDR3 DNA: TGTGCCAGCAGCTTTGCGCCGGACGGGGAGAACACTGAAGCTTTCTTT

clone size: .
V gene: TRBV7-3
D gene: .
J gene: TRBJ2-1
CDR3 protein: CASSSRTSGGYFF
CDR3 DNA: TGTGCCAGCAGCTCCCGGACTAGTGGGGGCTACTTCTTC

clone size: .
V gene: TRBV28
D gene: .
J gene: TRBJ2-2
CDR3 protein: CASSAGSESTGELFF
CDR3 DNA: TGTGCCAGCAGTGCAGGATCGGAAAGCACCGGGGAGCTGTTTTTT

clone size: .
V gene: TRBV11-2
D gene: .
J gene: TRBJ1-3
CDR3 protein: CASSLDLASLFSGNTIYF
CDR3 DNA: TGTGCCAGCAGCTTAGATCTAGCCAGCCTTTTCTCTGGAAACACCATATATTTT

clone size: .
V gene: TRBV5-1
D gene: .
J gene: TRBJ1-1
CDR3 protein: CASSLVTGTEAFF
CDR3 DNA: TGCGCCAGCAGCCTGGTAACAGGGACTGAAGCTTTCTTT

clone size: .
V gene: TRBV10-3
D gene: .
J gene: TRBJ1-1
CDR3 protein: CAISERLDWNTEAFF
CDR3 DNA: TGTGCCATCAGTGAACGGCTAGATTGGAACACTGAAGCTTTCTTT

clone size: .
V gene: TRBV6-5
D gene: .
J gene: TRBJ2-2
CDR3 protein: CASSWAGYTGELFF
CDR3 DNA: TGTGCCAGCAGTTGGGCAGGATACACCGGGGAGCTGTTTTTT

clone size: .
V gene: TRBV19
D gene: .
J gene: TRBJ2-3
CDR3 protein: CASSNRGRDTQYF
CDR3 DNA: TGTGCCAGTAGTAATCGGGGGAGGGATACGCAGTATTTT

clone size: .
V gene: TRBV3-1/TRBV3-2
D gene: .
J gene: TRBJ2-3
CDR3 protein: CASSEMGPHTQYF
CDR3 DNA: TGTGCCAGCAGCGAAATGGGGCCGCATACGCAGTATTTT

clone size: .
V gene: TRBV6-5
D gene: .
J gene: TRBJ1-4
CDR3 protein: CASDRGSAFDEKLFF
CDR3 DNA: TGTGCCAGCGACCGAGGGAGTGCCTTCGATGAAAAACTGTTTTTT

clone size: .
V gene: TRBV19
D gene: .
J gene: TRBJ2-2
CDR3 protein: CASAPGGSLGSTGELFF
CDR3 DNA: TGTGCCAGTGCCCCAGGAGGTAGCTTGGGGTCTACCGGGGAGCTGTTTTTT

clone size: .
V gene: TRBV7-2
D gene: TRBD1
J gene: TRBJ1-5
CDR3 protein: CASSFGTQGQPQHF
CDR3 DNA: TGTGCCAGCAGCTTCGGTACACAGGGGCAGCCCCAGCATTTT

clone size: .
V gene: TRBV15
D gene: .
J gene: TRBJ2-6
CDR3 protein: CATSRDGAGMVTGANVLTF
CDR3 DNA: TGTGCCACCAGCAGAGATGGAGCAGGGATGGTTACTGGGGCCAACGTCCTGACTTTC

clone size: few
V gene: TRBV9
D gene: .
J gene: TRBJ1-1
CDR3 protein: CASSVETATEAFF
CDR3 DNA: TGTGCCAGCAGCGTAGAAACAGCCACTGAAGCTTTCTTT

clone size: .
V gene: TRBV28
D gene: TRBD1
J gene: TRBJ1-1
CDR3 protein: CASTRGRGNMNTEAFF
CDR3 DNA: TGTGCCAGCACCAGGGGCAGGGGGAATATGAACACTGAAGCTTTCTTT

clone size: .
V gene: TRBV7-9
D gene: TRBD1
J gene: TRBJ1-1
CDR3 protein: CASSRQGATEAFF
CDR3 DNA: TGTGCCAGCAGCCGACAGGGGGCCACTGAAGCTTTCTTT

clone size: .
V gene: TRBV7-2
D gene: .
J gene: TRBJ1-3
CDR3 protein: CASLREGLGNTIYF
CDR3 DNA: TGTGCCAGCCTTCGGGAAGGGCTTGGAAACACCATATATTTT

clone size: .
V gene: TRBV5-6
D gene: TRBD2
J gene: TRBJ2-1
CDR3 protein: CASSLGVLAGVMDEQFF
CDR3 DNA: TGTGCCAGCAGCTTGGGGGTCCTAGCGGGAGTGATGGATGAGCAGTTCTTC

clone size: .
V gene: TRBV5-1
D gene: TRBD1
J gene: TRBJ2-3
CDR3 protein: CASSPDRGEDTQYF
CDR3 DNA: TGCGCCAGCAGCCCGGACAGGGGTGAAGATACGCAGTATTTT

clone size: once
V gene: TRBV4-2
D gene: TRBD1
J gene: TRBJ2-1
CDR3 protein: CASSQARDSISSYNEQFF
CDR3 DNA: TGTGCCAGCAGCCAAGCCCGGGACAGCATAAGCTCCTACAATGAGCAGTTCTTC

clone size: .
V gene: TRBV19
D gene: .
J gene: TRBJ1-2
CDR3 protein: CATRIGGPYGYTF
CDR3 DNA: TGTGCTACCAGAATCGGCGGTCCCTATGGCTACACCTTC

clone size: .
V gene: TRBV28
D gene: .
J gene: TRBJ2-2
CDR3 protein: CASNLGVNTGELFF
CDR3 DNA: TGTGCCAGCAACTTGGGCGTGAACACCGGGGAGCTGTTTTTT

clone size: few
V gene: TRBV10-3
D gene: TRBD1
J gene: TRBJ1-4
CDR3 protein: CAISQGQGYEKLFF
CDR3 DNA: TGTGCCATCAGCCAGGGACAGGGATATGAAAAACTGTTTTTT

clone size: .
V gene: TRBV28
D gene: TRBD1
J gene: TRBJ1-2
CDR3 protein: CASSLRGTGAGGYTF
CDR3 DNA: TGTGCCAGCAGTTTACGCGGGACAGGGGCAGGAGGCTACACCTTC

clone size: few
V gene: TRBV6-5
D gene: TRBD2
J gene: TRBJ2-2
CDR3 protein: CASRVAGMGTGELFF
CDR3 DNA: TGTGCCAGCAGGGTAGCGGGAATGGGGACCGGGGAGCTGTTTTTT

clone size: .
V gene: TRBV10-3
D gene: .
J gene: TRBJ2-3
CDR3 protein: CAISDRGDTQYF
CDR3 DNA: TGTGCCATCAGTGATAGGGGGGATACGCAGTATTTT

clone size: .
V gene: TRBV7-2
D gene: TRBD2
J gene: TRBJ2-1
CDR3 protein: CASSRSGGAGNEQFF
CDR3 DNA: TGTGCCAGCAGCCGTAGCGGGGGGGCGGGTAATGAGCAGTTCTTC

clone size: .
V gene: TRBV5-8
D gene: .
J gene: TRBJ2-5
CDR3 protein: CASSLRGRGREGETQYF
CDR3 DNA: TGTGCCAGCAGCTTGAGGGGCAGGGGACGGGAAGGAGAGACCCAGTACTTC

clone size: .
V gene: TRBV19
D gene: TRBD1
J gene: TRBJ1-5
CDR3 protein: CASRSPRTGGRTKSNQPQHF
CDR3 DNA: TGTGCCAGCCGATCCCCCCGGACAGGGGGGAGAACAAAGAGCAATCAGCCCCAGCATTTT

clone size: .
V gene: TRBV13
D gene: .
J gene: TRBJ1-4
CDR3 protein: CASSLGRDEKLFF
CDR3 DNA: TGTGCCAGCAGCTTAGGCAGGGATGAAAAACTGTTTTTT

clone size: .
V gene: TRBV15
D gene: .
J gene: TRBJ1-1
CDR3 protein: CATSRDLGSLPFF
CDR3 DNA: TGTGCCACCAGCAGAGATCTCGGGAGTTTACCTTTCTTT

clone size: .
V gene: TRBV7-3
D gene: .
J gene: TRBJ2-2
CDR3 protein: CASSLKGVGSGELFF
CDR3 DNA: TGTGCCAGCAGCTTAAAGGGAGTAGGTTCCGGGGAGCTGTTTTTT

clone size: .
V gene: TRBV28
D gene: .
J gene: TRBJ1-2
CDR3 protein: CASSLRRGGYTF
CDR3 DNA: TGTGCCAGCAGTTTAAGGCGCGGTGGCTACACCTTC

clone size: .
V gene: TRBV9
D gene: .
J gene: TRBJ1-6
CDR3 protein: CASSGGVQGNNSPLHF
CDR3 DNA: TGTGCCAGCAGCGGGGGCGTCCAGGGAAACAATTCACCCCTCCACTTT

clone size: .
V gene: TRBV4-2
D gene: .
J gene: TRBJ2-7
CDR3 protein: CASSQVVSEPYEQYF
CDR3 DNA: TGTGCCAGCAGCCAAGTGGTTAGCGAGCCCTACGAGCAGTACTTC

clone size: .
V gene: TRBV7-2
D gene: .
J gene: TRBJ2-1
CDR3 protein: CASSLESWSGAPEQFF
CDR3 DNA: TGTGCCAGCAGCTTAGAGTCTTGGAGCGGAGCCCCTGAGCAGTTCTTC

clone size: .
V gene: TRBV4-3
D gene: .
J gene: TRBJ1-3
CDR3 protein: CASSQQGSSGGSTIYF
CDR3 DNA: TGCGCCAGCAGCCAGCAGGGAAGTAGCGGAGGAAGCACCATATATTTT

clone size: .
V gene: TRBV29-1
D gene: TRBD2
J gene: TRBJ2-7
CDR3 protein: CSALTSAGTYEQYF
CDR3 DNA: TGCAGCGCCTTGACTAGCGCGGGAACCTACGAGCAGTACTTC

clone size: .
V gene: TRBV27
D gene: .
J gene: TRBJ1-6
CDR3 protein: CASSWSRGNSPLHF
CDR3 DNA: TGTGCCAGCAGTTGGTCCAGGGGAAATTCACCCCTCCACTTT

clone size: .
V gene: TRBV6-6
D gene: TRBD2
J gene: TRBJ2-3
CDR3 protein: CASSYPTSGGTDTQYF
CDR3 DNA: TGTGCCAGCAGTTACCCGACTAGCGGTGGCACAGATACGCAGTATTTT

clone size: .
V gene: TRBV27
D gene: TRBD1
J gene: TRBJ1-4
CDR3 protein: CASSFLDREGTNEKLFF
CDR3 DNA: TGTGCCAGCAGTTTCCTAGACAGGGAAGGAACTAATGAAAAACTGTTTTTT

clone size: .
V gene: TRBV28
D gene: .
J gene: TRBJ2-7
CDR3 protein: CASTNNAEQYF
CDR3 DNA: TGTGCCAGCACCAACAACGCCGAGCAGTACTTC

clone size: once
V gene: TRBV24-1
D gene: .
J gene: TRBJ2-2
CDR3 protein: CATTSGAGELFF
CDR3 DNA: TGTGCCACCACTAGTGGAGCCGGGGAGCTGTTTTTT

clone size: once
V gene: TRBV7-8
D gene: .
J gene: TRBJ1-5
CDR3 protein: CASSLGQPNQPQHF
CDR3 DNA: TGTGCCAGCAGCTTAGGACAGCCCAATCAGCCCCAGCATTTT

clone size: .
V gene: TRBV6-5
D gene: .
J gene: TRBJ2-2
CDR3 protein: CASSIGGKTGELFF
CDR3 DNA: TGTGCCAGCAGTATCGGGGGAAAGACCGGGGAGCTGTTTTTT

clone size: .
V gene: TRBV19
D gene: .
J gene: TRBJ1-2
CDR3 protein: CASRGGSLYGYTF
CDR3 DNA: TGTGCCAGTAGGGGGGGATCTCTTTATGGCTACACCTTC

clone size: .
V gene: TRBV24-1
D gene: .
J gene: TRBJ2-1
CDR3 protein: CATSGGQGAYNEQFF
CDR3 DNA: TGTGCCACCAGTGGGGGGCAGGGCGCCTACAATGAGCAGTTCTTC

clone size: .
V gene: TRBV2
D gene: .
J gene: TRBJ2-5
CDR3 protein: CASSRAETQYF
CDR3 DNA: TGTGCCAGCAGCAGGGCAGAGACCCAGTACTTC

clone size: .
V gene: TRBV5-4
D gene: TRBD1
J gene: TRBJ2-1
CDR3 protein: CASSLMMGQGKYNEQFF
CDR3 DNA: TGTGCCAGCAGCTTGATGATGGGACAGGGGAAATACAATGAGCAGTTCTTC

clone size: .
V gene: TRBV28
D gene: .
J gene: TRBJ2-1
CDR3 protein: CASGLVSYNEQFF
CDR3 DNA: TGTGCCAGCGGACTCGTATCCTACAATGAGCAGTTCTTC

clone size: .
V gene: TRBV28
D gene: TRBD1
J gene: TRBJ2-3
CDR3 protein: CASSSYGTGTENTQYF
CDR3 DNA: TGTGCCAGCAGTTCTTATGGAACCGGGACAGAGAATACGCAGTATTTT

clone size: .
V gene: TRBV7-2
D gene: TRBD2
J gene: TRBJ2-5
CDR3 protein: CASSLAGGVGTQYF
CDR3 DNA: TGTGCCAGCAGCTTAGCTGGGGGGGTAGGGACCCAGTACTTC